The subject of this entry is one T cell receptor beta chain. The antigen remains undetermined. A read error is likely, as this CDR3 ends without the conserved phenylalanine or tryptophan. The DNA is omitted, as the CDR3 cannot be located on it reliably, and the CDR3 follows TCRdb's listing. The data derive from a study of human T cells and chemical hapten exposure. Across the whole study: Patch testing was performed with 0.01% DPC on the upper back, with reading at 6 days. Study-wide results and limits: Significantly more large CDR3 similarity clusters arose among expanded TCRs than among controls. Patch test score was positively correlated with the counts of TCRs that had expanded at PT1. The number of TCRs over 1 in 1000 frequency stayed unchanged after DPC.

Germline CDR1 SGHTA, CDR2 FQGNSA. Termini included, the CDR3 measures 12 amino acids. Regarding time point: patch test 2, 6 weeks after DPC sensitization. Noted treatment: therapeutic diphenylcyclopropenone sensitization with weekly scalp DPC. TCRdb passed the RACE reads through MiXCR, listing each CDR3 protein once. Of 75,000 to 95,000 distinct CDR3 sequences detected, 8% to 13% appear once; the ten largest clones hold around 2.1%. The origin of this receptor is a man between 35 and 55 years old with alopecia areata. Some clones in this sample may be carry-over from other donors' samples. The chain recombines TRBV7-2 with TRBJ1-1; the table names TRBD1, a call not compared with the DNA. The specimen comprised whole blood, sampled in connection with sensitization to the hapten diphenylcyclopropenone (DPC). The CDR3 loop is CASSLAAGGLSL.